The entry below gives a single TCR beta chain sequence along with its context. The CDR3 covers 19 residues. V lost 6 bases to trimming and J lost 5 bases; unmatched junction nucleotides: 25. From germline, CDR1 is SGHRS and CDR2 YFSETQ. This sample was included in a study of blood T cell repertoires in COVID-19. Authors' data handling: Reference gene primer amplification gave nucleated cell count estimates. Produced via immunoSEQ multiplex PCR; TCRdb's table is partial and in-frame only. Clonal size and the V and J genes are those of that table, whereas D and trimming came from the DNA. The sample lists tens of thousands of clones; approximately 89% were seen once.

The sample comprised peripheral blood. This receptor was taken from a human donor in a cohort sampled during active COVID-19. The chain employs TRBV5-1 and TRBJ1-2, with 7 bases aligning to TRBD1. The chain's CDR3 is CASTLLPRDSASRAYGYTF. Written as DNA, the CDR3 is TGCGCCAGCACCCTACTCCCACGGGACAGCGCTTCCCGGGCATATGGCTACACCTTC.